This T cell receptor (beta chain) stems from a study of T cell repertoires in cytomegalovirus infection. Study as a whole: Matching HLA type and CMV infection were both indicated by public TCR beta signatures.

Many counts were recorded for this clonotype. Antigen: not known. TCRdb re-called the reads through MiXCR, storing one row per CDR3 protein. The table includes some 130,000 distinct CDR3 sequences, 7% to 10% detected once. The CDR3 runs to 13 residues. Trimming took off 2 bases at V and 1 base at J, with 5 bases between the two ends. Broader study findings: Clonotypes of TCR beta that were HLA-C-restricted and CMV-specific dominated the ex vivo response. Pooled public TCR beta family frequency picked out CMV carriers with the relevant HLA.

V gene TRBV12-3 or TRBV12-4 combines with J gene TRBJ1-1; D is unresolved. The sequence derives from a human donor in good health (CMV status not recorded). Some clones in this sample may be carry-over from other donors' samples. Sequenced: PBMCs. This CDR3 is CASSLTRNTEAFF. The CDR3 DNA sequence: TGTGCCAGCAGTTTAACGAGGAACACTGAAGCTTTCTTT.